One and the same sample provided the 10 T cell receptor beta chains below, sequenced in a study of CD8 T cells in ankylosing spondylitis. TCRdb redid the calling of the 5' RACE reads with MiXCR, one entry per CDR3 protein. This repertoire shows 160,000 or so distinct CDR3 sequences, approximately 9% found once; its top ten account for about 16%. The sample consisted of blood, either unsorted or a sorted T cell fraction (not recorded which). The receptors originated from a female donor with ankylosing spondylitis or in good health (not recorded which).

This clonotype was seen a few times. CDR3 sequence reads: CAISESGQGGTDTQYF. The CDR3 DNA reads as TGTGCCATCAGTGAGTCTGGCCAGGGGGGCACAGATACGCAGTATTTT. The rearrangement links TRBV10-3 to TRBJ2-3; 7 bases fit TRBD1. The trim removed 0 bases at V and 1 base at J, leaving 4 bases unmatched. The CDR3 covers 16 residues. In germline, CDR1 is ENHRY, CDR2 SYGVKD.

This clonotype was seen many times. This rearrangement joins TRBV7-8 to TRBJ1-2, with a weak D call TRBD1 (5 bases). The germline V and J ends were trimmed by 4 bases and 6 bases, with 15 bases remaining between them. Germline V gene data show CDR1 as SGHVS and CDR2 as FQNEAQ. The CDR3 is made up of 14 amino acids. The CDR3 nucleotides read TGTGCCAGCAGCTCCGACAGCTTATATAATGGCTACACCTTC. This sequence encodes CASSSDSLYNGYTF. The full variable domain, rest sourced from reference TRBV7-8 and TRBJ1-2, is GAGVSQSPRYKVAKRGQDVALRCDPISGHVSLFWYQQALGQGPEFLTYFQNEAQLDKSGLPSDRFFAERPEGSVSTLKIQRTQQEDSAVYLCASSSDSLYNGYTFGSGTRLTVV.

In its sample, this clonotype was seen a few times. V usage is TRBV30 and J usage is TRBJ2-2; D is possibly TRBD1 or TRBD2 (5 bases each). CDR1 and CDR2 from the germline V gene are GTSNPN and SVGIG (reference sequence). The CDR3 spans 14 residues. Trimming removed 0 bases from V and 4 bases from J, with 9 bases in between. As DNA, the CDR3 is TGTGCCTGGAGTGTAGGGACGGCCACCGGGGAGCTGTTTTTT. This codes for CAWSVGTATGELFF.

The V and J genes are TRBV19 and TRBJ1-1; unclear D gene. The V end was cut by 3 bases, the J end by 11 bases, with 13 bases between. CDR1 is LNHDA and CDR2 is SQIVND in the germline V gene (reference sequence). The CDR3 loop spans 12 amino acids. This chain's CDR3 is CASSIETRTAFF. The CDR3 coding sequence is TGTGCCAGTAGTATCGAGACCAGAACGGCTTTCTTT.

The rearrangement uses TRBV20-1 and TRBJ2-1; D is undetermined. CDR1 DFQATT and CDR2 SNEGSKA come from the germline V gene (reference sequence). The CDR3 is 14 amino acids. Trimming took off 7 bases at V and 0 bases at J, with 13 bases between the two ends. CDR3 coding DNA: TGCAGTGGCCCTCCCCTAGTCTCCTACAATGAGCAGTTCTTC. This translates into CSGPPLVSYNEQFF.

This chain links TRBV7-8 with TRBJ2-3, with 9 bases aligning to TRBD2. The germline V gene encodes CDR1 SGHVS and CDR2 FQNEAQ. CDR3 length: 16 amino acids. V dropped 5 bases and J dropped 2; count of bases not matched to a gene: 8. The CDR3 nucleotides are TGTGCCAGCAGCCGGAAGACTAGCGGAGCCACAGATACGCAGTATTTT. It yields the protein CASSRKTSGATDTQYF.

By its share, this clonotype is large. The rearrangement joins TRBV20-1 to TRBJ1-1; TRBD1 aligns across 7 bases. Germline CDR1 DFQATT, CDR2 SNEGSKA (reference sequence). Trimming cost V 3 bases and J 3 bases; bases outside gene matches: 7. This CDR3 contains 14 residues. Here the CDR3 reads CSASRGVGDTEAFF. CDR3 DNA sequence: TGCAGTGCTAGCAGGGGGGTGGGTGACACTGAAGCTTTCTTT.

This clonotype was picked up many times. The rearrangement joins TRBV6-2 or TRBV6-3 to TRBJ2-5; TRBD2 aligns across 11 bases. The CDR3 length is 16 residues. CDR1 and CDR2 (germline): MNHEY, SVGEGT. V dropped 5 bases and J dropped 2; count of bases not matched to a gene: 7. The CDR3 coding sequence is TGTGCCAGCAGTGCCGGGACTAGCGGTCCTCAAGAGACCCAGTACTTC. Protein sequence: CASSAGTSGPQETQYF.

The chain carries TRBV6-5 and TRBJ1-1; D may be TRBD1 (6 bases). Trimming shortened V by 2 bases and J by 4 bases, and 11 bases separated the two germline ends. The V gene's germline CDR1 is MNHEY and CDR2 SVGAGI. The CDR3 contains 14 residues. CDR3 in amino acids: CASSYGGGRTEAFF. In nucleotides, the CDR3 is TGTGCCAGCAGTTACGGCGGGGGCCGCACTGAAGCTTTCTTT.

The rearrangement links TRBV27 to TRBJ2-1; D call uncertain. The V and J ends lost 0 bases and 5 bases respectively, with 11 bases between them. Per the germline V gene, CDR1 is MNHEY and CDR2 is SMNVEV (reference sequence). The CDR3 loop spans 15 amino acids. The CDR3 nucleotides are TGTGCCAGCAGTTTATCGTCGTCATTGAACAATGAGCAGTTCTTC. It encodes CASSLSSSLNNEQFF.